The rows below give T cell receptor beta chains drawn from one sample of a study of Ad26.COV2.S vaccination and SARS-CoV-2 variants. Generated by immunoSEQ multiplex PCR, the TCRdb table keeps only in-frame clones and is missing some. The data show around 450,000 clones, 89% seen once. The sample consisted of peripheral blood, taken in a trial of Ad26.COV2.S vaccine versus placebo. All receptors come from a person aged 18-65 years who received the Ad26.COV2.S COVID-19 vaccine or a placebo. CDR3s include the opening cysteine and the closing phenylalanine or tryptophan. The order of the fields is V gene, clone size, CDR3 protein. Clone size is not always given. Where it is, it says once, few, many or a class for expanded clones.

v_call: TRBV10-3; clone_size: .; cdr3_aa: CAIARGNEQFF
v_call: TRBV4-3; clone_size: .; cdr3_aa: CASSPETGVVGGVAYGYTF
v_call: TRBV7-9; clone_size: .; cdr3_aa: CASSFKQGPNNSPLHF
v_call: TRBV7-2; clone_size: .; cdr3_aa: CASSVRGSGLDTQYF
v_call: TRBV4-3; clone_size: .; cdr3_aa: CASSQIVQGGTGELFF
v_call: TRBV5-1; clone_size: .; cdr3_aa: CASSSYAGGRTGELFF
v_call: TRBV6-4; clone_size: .; cdr3_aa: CASSDSDSTDTQYF
v_call: TRBV27; clone_size: .; cdr3_aa: CASSFSGLAGEYEQFF
v_call: TRBV5-1; clone_size: .; cdr3_aa: CASSLEGLGMETQYF
v_call: TRBV4-3; clone_size: .; cdr3_aa: CASSQTLNTEAFF
v_call: TRBV11-3; clone_size: .; cdr3_aa: CASSLGLGGTEAFF
v_call: TRBV5-4; clone_size: .; cdr3_aa: CASSLGPRHTEAFF
v_call: TRBV19; clone_size: .; cdr3_aa: CASSIGGDLRVPETQYF
v_call: TRBV5-1; clone_size: .; cdr3_aa: CASSFDGTYEQYF
v_call: TRBV7-8; clone_size: .; cdr3_aa: CASSLITGGAWYEQYF
v_call: TRBV2; clone_size: .; cdr3_aa: CASSGQGGGQPQHF
v_call: TRBV5-8; clone_size: .; cdr3_aa: CASSLLGQGRGGFSEAFF
v_call: TRBV5-1; clone_size: .; cdr3_aa: CASSLGTSGRASYNEQFF
v_call: TRBV18; clone_size: once; cdr3_aa: CASSPFVRQGGNEQFF
v_call: TRBV18; clone_size: .; cdr3_aa: CASSPGTGTYNEQFF
v_call: TRBV24-1; clone_size: .; cdr3_aa: CATSEPTSMEETQYF
v_call: TRBV5-1; clone_size: .; cdr3_aa: CASSLVGFNTDTQYF
v_call: TRBV18; clone_size: .; cdr3_aa: CASSSGLGGAEAFF